Each of the 15 T cell receptor beta chains below was sequenced from the same sample in a study of blood T cell repertoires in COVID-19. Some clones are missing from TCRdb's copy, which holds only in-frame ones; the method was immunoSEQ multiplex PCR. The profile shows approximately 53,000 clones, around 82% of them singletons. The sequenced sample consisted of peripheral blood. The receptors derive from a woman aged 55-69 years with acute or convalescent COVID-19.

This clone was seen only a few times. The J gene is TRBJ2-1, the V gene TRBV2; 7 bases match TRBD1. CDR1 is SNHLY and CDR2 is FYNNEI in the germline V gene. This CDR3 comprises 14 residues. The junction had 6 bases not matched to a gene; V was cut back by 3 bases and J by 7 bases. The CDR3 region is CASSDFTGANEQFF. DNA of the CDR3: TGTGCCAGCAGTGACTTTACAGGGGCGAATGAGCAGTTCTTC.

The rearrangement links TRBV12-3 or TRBV12-4 to TRBJ2-7; D gene ambiguous. There are 12 residues in the CDR3. V was shortened by 6 bases and J by 0 bases, with 6 bases between the two germline ends. For the CDR3, the DNA is TGTGCCAGCAGCTCGAGCTCCTACGAGCAGTACTTC. Encoded protein: CASSSSSYEQYF.

The chain recombines TRBV9 with TRBJ1-1; D is perhaps TRBD1 (6 bases). The CDR3 is 14 residues long. Germline values: CDR1 SGDLS, CDR2 YYNGEE. Trimming left V 0 bases short and J 1 base short, with 7 bases between. The CDR3 coding sequence is TGTGCCAGCAGCGTAGTAGGGGGGAACACTGAAGCTTTCTTT. Protein: CASSVVGGNTEAFF.

V gene TRBV6-6 combines with J gene TRBJ1-5; no clear D gene. Trimming removed 2 bases at V and 6 bases at J, with 11 bases between. This CDR3 region has 14 residues. Germline-derived CDR1 and CDR2 are MNHNY and SVGAGI (reference sequence). The CDR3 DNA sequence: TGTGCCAGCAGTTACATGGAGATCGGTCAGCCCCAGCATTTT. Its protein product is CASSYMEIGQPQHF.

V gene TRBV4-1 combines with J gene TRBJ2-1; D may be TRBD1 (6 bases). Germline CDR1 MGHRA, CDR2 YSYEKL. The CDR3 loop spans 14 amino acids. The V end was cut by 4 bases, the J end by 4 bases, with 11 bases between. CDR3 nucleotides: TGCGCCAGCAGCCCCAACAGGGAATACAATGAGCAGTTCTTC. Protein sequence: CASSPNREYNEQFF.

This sequence joins TRBV10-3 and TRBJ1-6, with 10 bases identical to TRBD1. The V segment lost 11 bases and the J segment 5 bases; nucleotides outside the gene matches: 6. The germline V gene has CDR1 ENHRY and CDR2 SYGVKD. The CDR3 runs to 14 residues. DNA for the CDR3: TGTGCCGTTCGGACAGGGGGGGATAATTCACCCCTCCACTTT. It specifies CAVRTGGDNSPLHF.

V is TRBV7-6 and J is TRBJ1-2; 9 positions match TRBD1. The CDR3 is 17 residues long. J was trimmed by 1 base and V by 5 bases; bases with no gene match: 11. CDR1 is SGHVS, CDR2 FNYEAQ, per germline. The chain's CDR3 is CASSPDPDRGFNYGYTF. DNA of the CDR3: TGTGCCAGCAGCCCGGACCCCGACAGGGGGTTTAACTATGGCTACACCTTC.

The chain has TRBV9 and TRBJ1-1; 9 positions match TRBD1. Germline assignment: CDR1 SGDLS and CDR2 YYNGEE. The CDR3 is made up of 13 amino acids. The V and J ends lost 5 bases and 3 bases, in that order; junction bases with no gene match: 2. The CDR3 protein is CASSTGGHTEAFF. Written as DNA, the CDR3 is TGTGCCAGCAGTACAGGGGGCCACACTGAAGCTTTCTTT.

This clone has more than one count but fewer than ten. The chain uses TRBV2 and TRBJ2-7; TRBD1 might be the D (5 bases). The CDR3 is made up of 14 amino acids. Trimming took 2 bases from V and 4 from J, leaving 12 bases between them. Germline CDR1 SNHLY, CDR2 FYNNEI. The CDR3 reads CASSEQGELYEQYF. The DNA for the CDR3 is TGTGCCAGCAGTGAACAAGGGGAATTGTACGAGCAGTACTTC.

The V call is TRBV24-1, the J call TRBJ1-2; the D gene is possibly TRBD1 (5 bases). The CDR3 has 14 amino acids. The V end was cut by 2 bases, the J end by 8 bases, with 14 bases between. Germline V gene sequence: CDR1 KGHDR, CDR2 SFDVKD. In nucleotides, the CDR3 is TGTGCCACCAGTGATTCCTCGTGGGGCGAAGGCTACACCTTC. This translates into CATSDSSWGEGYTF.

The chain couples TRBV6-8 to TRBJ2-2, with 8 bases lining up with TRBD2. Germline CDR1 reads MNHGY; CDR2 reads SAAAGT. Germline trimming cut 7 bases from V and 0 bases from J; bases unmatched to any gene: 7. This CDR3 contains 16 residues. The CDR3 region has the DNA TGTGCCAGCACGAGGCCGGGACTAGCGAACACCGGGGAGCTGTTTTTT. Protein product: CASTRPGLANTGELFF.

The J gene is TRBJ1-2, the V gene TRBV6-1; D remains ambiguous. With 3 bases removed from V and 5 bases from J, the gap between germline ends came to 13 bases. The length of the CDR3 is 14 residues. From germline, CDR1 is MNHNS and CDR2 SASEGT. The CDR3 nucleotides read TGTGCCAGCAGTGATCTAGGAGGAGGATATGGCTACACCTTC. As protein: CASSDLGGGYGYTF.

This CDR3 is CASSFRDRDRNYNEQFF. CDR3 nucleotides: TGTGCCAGCAGTTTCCGTGACCGGGACAGAAACTACAATGAGCAGTTCTTC. The chain links TRBV27 to TRBJ2-1; TRBD1 aligns across 7 bases. CDR1 and CDR2 from the germline V gene are MNHEY and SMNVEV (reference sequence). J was trimmed by 3 bases and V by 3 bases; bases with no gene match: 11. CDR3 length equals 17 residues.

The chain is built from TRBV2 and TRBJ1-5; TRBD1 matches 8 bases. V gave up 6 bases and J gave up 4 bases; unmatched junction bases: 8. This CDR3 has 15 amino acids. Per the germline V gene, CDR1 is SNHLY and CDR2 is FYNNEI. The CDR3 region is CASRAQGARNQPQHF. In DNA form, the CDR3 reads TGTGCCAGCAGGGCGCAGGGGGCTCGTAATCAGCCCCAGCATTTT.

The gene calls are TRBV18 and TRBJ1-5, with 7 bases lining up with TRBD1. V lost 4 bases and J lost 1; bases outside the gene matches: 13. Looked up from germline, CDR1 is KGHSH and CDR2 is LQKENI. CDR3 length: 18 amino acids. The CDR3 region has the DNA TGTGCCAGCTCACTGAGGAGAAATAGAGGGGGCAGCAATCAGCCCCAGCATTTT. It is translated as CASSLRRNRGGSNQPQHF.